This T cell receptor (beta chain) was sequenced in a study of T and B cells in COVID-19 patients. Study-wide points: Highly clonal in active COVID-19, TRB repertoires exceeded healthy-donor diversity and richness at recovery.

This clonotype was detected only a few times. Its antigen remains unidentified. TRB was amplified from about 240-490 ng of blood genomic DNA. TRB rearrangements were amplified by multiplex PCR with BIOMED2 TRB-A/B primers. TCRdb analysed the multiplex PCR reads with MiXCR anew, one entry per CDR3 protein. This table holds 20,000 to 25,000 distinct CDR3 sequences, over 25% found once. Germline CDR1 ENHRY, CDR2 SYGVKD. The CDR3 length is 16 residues. Deletions cut 10 bases from V and 0 bases from J, with 19 bases between. Input material: blood. The TCR originated in a human donor who had recovered from COVID-19. This chain connects TRBV10-3 to TRBJ2-1; D may match TRBD1 or TRBD2 (8 bases each). The DNA of the CDR3 is TGTGCCACAGGGGGCGGGGGGCAGAGCTCCTACAATGAGCAGTTCTTC. This translates into CATGGGGQSSYNEQFF.